A single sample is the source of the 12 T cell receptor beta chains below, sequenced in a study of blood T cell repertoires in COVID-19. The protocol was immunoSEQ multiplex PCR, while the TCRdb copy is restricted to in-frame clones and leaves out a portion. The repertoire holds roughly 200,000 clones, with about 81% as singletons. Sequencing input: PBMCs or T cells enriched from blood (not recorded which). The receptors here all came from a middle-aged man who had recovered from COVID-19.

V and J are TRBV7-3 and TRBJ2-7; 8 bases align to TRBD1. V shed 4 bases and J 7 bases; nucleotides not matched to a gene: 9. Germline loops: CDR1 SGHTA, CDR2 FQGTGA. The CDR3 is 14 residues long. The CDR3 here is CASSSLGQAEEQYF. For the CDR3, the DNA is TGTGCCAGCAGCTCTCTGGGACAGGCGGAAGAGCAGTACTTC.

J is TRBJ1-1 and V is TRBV18; TRBD1 agrees at 7 bases. CDR3 length: 15 residues. V lost 0 bases to trimming and J lost 1 base; unmatched junction nucleotides: 2. Germline V lookup: CDR1 KGHSH, CDR2 LQKENI. The CDR3 here is CASSPPNRGNTEAFF. DNA of the CDR3: TGTGCCAGCTCACCACCTAACAGGGGGAACACTGAAGCTTTCTTT.

This chain uses TRBV14 with TRBJ2-7; tentatively, D is TRBD1 (6 bases). Per germline, CDR1 SGHDN and CDR2 FVKESK. Trimming removed 4 bases from V and 2 bases from J, with 15 bases in between. The CDR3 is 15 amino acids. The CDR3, as DNA: TGTGCCAGCAGCCGGGGAAGGGGACAAACCTACGAGCAGTACTTC. It encodes CASSRGRGQTYEQYF.

This sequence joins TRBV6-2 or TRBV6-3 and TRBJ2-1; 7 nucleotides agree with TRBD1. This CDR3 comprises 13 residues. The germline V gene encodes CDR1 MNHEY and CDR2 SVGEGT. V shed 5 bases and J 6 bases; nucleotides not matched to a gene: 4. Written as DNA, the CDR3 is TGTGCCAGCAGTCACCGGGACAGCAATGAGCAGTTCTTC. It translates to CASSHRDSNEQFF.

This chain joins TRBV25-1 and TRBJ1-2; D is undetermined. CDR3 length equals 11 residues. V shed 6 bases and J shed 2 bases, with 4 bases lying between them. The germline V gene has CDR1 MGHDK and CDR2 SYGVNS. The DNA of the CDR3 is TGTGCCAGCAGCTACAACTATGGCTACACCTTC. Translation: CASSYNYGYTF.

The chain links TRBV20-1 to TRBJ2-3; 12 nucleotides align to TRBD2. The CDR3 sequence is 15 residues long. CDR1 is DFQATT and CDR2 is SNEGSKA in the germline V gene (reference sequence). J was trimmed by 5 bases and V by 3 bases; bases with no gene match: 6. In DNA, the CDR3 is TGCAGTGCTAGTAGACTAGCGGGAGCGGAAGATACGCAGTATTTT. Amino acid sequence: CSASRLAGAEDTQYF.

The chain employs TRBV23-1 and TRBJ1-2; D is perhaps TRBD1 (5 bases). TRBV23-1 is classed as an ORF, of uncertain function. The CDR3 length is 11 residues. With 8 bases removed from V and 2 bases from J, the gap between germline ends came to 6 bases. The CDR3 loop reads CASAGNYGYTF. As DNA, the CDR3 is TGCGCCAGCGCAGGGAACTATGGCTACACCTTC.

CDR3 DNA sequence: TGTGCCAGCAGCGGGACAGGGGGAACCTACGAGCAGTACTTC. Its translation is CASSGTGGTYEQYF. The rearrangement uses TRBV6-5 and TRBJ2-7; TRBD1 agrees at 11 bases. V was clipped by 6 bases and J by 2 bases; unmatched bases: 3. Per the germline V gene, CDR1 is MNHEY and CDR2 is SVGAGI. The CDR3 length is 14 residues.

For this clone: Other DNA sequences in the sample encode the same CDR3. Here the CDR3 DNA reads TGTGCCAGCAGCTTCGGCCAGGGGAGAGAAAAACTGTTTTTT. Its protein is CASSFGQGREKLFF. The chain couples TRBV5-6 to TRBJ1-4; D may be TRBD1 (6 bases). Germline V CDR1 and CDR2: SGHDT, YYEEEE. The CDR3 contains 14 residues. V was clipped by 2 bases and J by 8 bases, with 13 bases between them.

The V gene is TRBV9, the J gene TRBJ1-3, with no clear D. Trimming shortened V by 0 bases and J by 0 bases, and 19 bases separated the two germline ends. Germline V gene sequence: CDR1 SGDLS, CDR2 YYNGEE. This CDR3 has 19 amino acids. The CDR3 loop is CASSVEVVAGSPSGNTIYF. CDR3 DNA sequence: TGTGCCAGCAGCGTAGAGGTCGTGGCTGGGAGCCCCTCTGGAAACACCATATATTTT.

The chain has TRBV20-1 and TRBJ1-3; 8 nucleotides align to TRBD1. Looked up from germline, CDR1 is DFQATT and CDR2 is SNEGSKA (reference sequence). Unmatched junction bases numbered 1, after V lost 3 bases and J lost 0 bases. The CDR3 is 14 amino acids. The CDR3 region is CSASDRGSGNTIYF. The CDR3 nucleotides are TGCAGTGCTAGTGACAGGGGCTCTGGAAACACCATATATTTT.

J is TRBJ2-1 and V is TRBV24-1; 9 bases fit TRBD1. Per the germline V gene, CDR1 is KGHDR and CDR2 is SFDVKD. CDR3 size: 13 residues. V shed 4 bases, J shed 8 bases, and the junction held 2 bases outside the gene matches. CDR3 amino acids: CATSETGGDEQFF. CDR3 sequence (DNA): TGTGCCACCAGTGAAACAGGGGGCGATGAGCAGTTCTTC.